The source of this TCR beta chain is a study of T cell changes during pregnancy in multiple sclerosis. Only in-frame clones appear in the TCRdb table, and some are missing; sequencing was by immunoSEQ multiplex PCR. Counted here are roughly 11,000 clones, over 90% occurring once; the ten biggest clones make up about 0.27%. Deletions cut 2 bases from V and 4 bases from J, with 17 bases between. The germline V gene has CDR1 SGHDN and CDR2 FVKESK. The CDR3 loop spans 16 amino acids. This clone appeared once. This receptor was taken from a female donor with multiple sclerosis, enrolled in a pregnancy study. The chain carries TRBV14 and TRBJ1-1; D gene unclear. The starting material was CD4+ T cells from peripheral blood mononuclear cells, obtained before pregnancy. CDR3 coding DNA: TGTGCCAGCAGCCAATGGGGAGGGAGGAAGTCCACTGAAGCTTTCTTT. This codes for CASSQWGGRKSTEAFF.